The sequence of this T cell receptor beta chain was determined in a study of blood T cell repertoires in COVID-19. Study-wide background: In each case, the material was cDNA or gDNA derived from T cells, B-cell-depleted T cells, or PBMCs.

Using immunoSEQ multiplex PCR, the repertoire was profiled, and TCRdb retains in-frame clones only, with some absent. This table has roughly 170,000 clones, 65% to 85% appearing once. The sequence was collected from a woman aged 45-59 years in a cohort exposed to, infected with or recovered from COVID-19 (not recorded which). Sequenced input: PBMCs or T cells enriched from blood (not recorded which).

CDR3: CASSPNLELAGSDTQYF. As DNA, the CDR3 is TGTGCCAGCTCACCAAATCTCGAACTAGCGGGGTCAGATACGCAGTATTTT. The rearrangement links TRBV18 to TRBJ2-3, with 10 positions matching TRBD2. The CDR3 is 17 residues long. Germline CDR1 and CDR2: KGHSH and LQKENI. After removal of 2 bases from V and 4 bases from J, the junction contained 9 bases not matched to a gene. The full variable domain, with the rest looked up from reference TRBV18 and TRBJ2-3, is NAGVMQNPRHLVRRRGQEARLRCSPMKGHSHVYWYRQLPEEGLKFMVYLQKENIIDESGMPKERFSAEFPKEGPSILRIQQVVRGDSAAYFCASSPNLELAGSDTQYFGPGTRLTVL.